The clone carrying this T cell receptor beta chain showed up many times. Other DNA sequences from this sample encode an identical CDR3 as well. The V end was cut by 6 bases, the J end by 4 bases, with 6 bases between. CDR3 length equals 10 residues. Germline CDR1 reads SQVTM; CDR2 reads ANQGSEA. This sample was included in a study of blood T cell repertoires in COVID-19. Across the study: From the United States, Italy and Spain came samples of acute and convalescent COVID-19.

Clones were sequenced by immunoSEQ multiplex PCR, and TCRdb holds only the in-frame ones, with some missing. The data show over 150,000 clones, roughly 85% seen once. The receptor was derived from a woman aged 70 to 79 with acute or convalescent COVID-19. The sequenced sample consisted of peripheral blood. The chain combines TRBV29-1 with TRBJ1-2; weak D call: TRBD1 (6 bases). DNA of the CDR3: TGCAGCGTGGACAGCTATGGCTACACCTTC. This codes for CSVDSYGYTF.